Following are 16 T cell receptor beta chains from one sample sequenced in a study of blood T cells in healthy people across ages. Primed by a sample-barcoded 5' primer and a J-beta primer mix, a second PCR proceeded for about 6 to 11 cycles. TCRdb passed the 5' RACE reads through MiXCR, listing each CDR3 protein once. Among fewer than 1 million distinct CDR3 sequences, approximately 48% were seen once, and the ten largest hold about a fifth. The sample comprised blood. Receptor source: a man in his 60s in good health.

The CDR3 loop is CASSFELSGANVLTF. DNA of the CDR3: TGTGCCAGCAGCTTTGAGCTCTCTGGGGCCAACGTCCTGACTTTC. The rearrangement joins TRBV7-6 to TRBJ2-6; D is ambiguous. From germline, CDR1 is SGHVS and CDR2 FNYEAQ. The CDR3 length is 15 residues. Trimming left V 3 bases short and J 0 bases short, with 6 bases between.

This clonotype was picked up a small number of times. The chain recombines TRBV6-5 with TRBJ2-1; D is ambiguous. With 7 bases removed from V and 15 bases from J, the gap between germline ends came to 25 bases. Germline CDR1 MNHEY, CDR2 SVGAGI. The CDR3 covers 14 residues. Here the CDR3 reads CASTASSVRPTPFF. The CDR3 DNA reads as TGTGCCAGCACGGCGTCGTCGGTACGACCGACCCCGTTCTTC.

Notes on this clonotype: This sequence may be a read error, since a much larger clone differs from it by one base. The chain links TRBV6-6 to TRBJ2-7; no clear D. V was trimmed by 5 bases and J by 9 bases, leaving 17 bases between them. The CDR3 length is 13 residues. Per germline, CDR1 MNHNY and CDR2 SVGAGI (reference sequence). Here the CDR3 DNA reads TGTGCCAGCAGTCCCAAGGCCCTCGGCGGGCAGTACTTC. The encoded protein is CASSPKALGGQYF.

The sample holds many counts of this clonotype. The V call is TRBV9, the J call TRBJ2-5; D might be TRBD2 (5 bases). Germline values: CDR1 SGDLS, CDR2 YYNGEE. The V end was cut by 0 bases, the J end by 1 base, with 7 bases between. The CDR3 contains 14 residues. The CDR3, as DNA: TGTGCCAGCAGCGTAGGTGGAGGCCAAGAGACCCAGTACTTC. It is translated as CASSVGGGQETQYF.

This chain links TRBV9 with TRBJ2-1; maybe TRBD2 (6 bases). CDR3 length: 14 amino acids. V was shortened by 3 bases and J by 3 bases, with 10 bases between the two germline ends. Germline V gives CDR1 SGDLS, CDR2 YYNGEE. CDR3 in DNA: TGTGCCAGCAGCGCAACGGAGGGCTACAATGAGCAGTTCTTC. It codes for CASSATEGYNEQFF. Full variable domain (outside the CDR3, taken from reference TRBV9 and TRBJ2-1): DSGVTQTPKHLITATGQRVTLRCSPRSGDLSVYWYQQSLDQGLQFLIQYYNGEERAKGNILERFSAQQFPDLHSELNLSSLELGDSALYFCASSATEGYNEQFFGPGTRLTVL.

This clonotype was counted only a few times. J is TRBJ2-7 and V is TRBV29-1, with D maybe TRBD1 (5 bases). CDR1 is SQVTM, CDR2 ANQGSEA, per germline. V was clipped by 1 base and J by 4 bases, with 11 bases between them. CDR3 length: 13 amino acids. CDR3 DNA sequence: TGCAGCGTTGAAGGGGGCCTAAGTTACGAGCAGTACTTC. Encoded protein: CSVEGGLSYEQYF.

This clonotype has only a few counts. The V and J genes are TRBV29-1 and TRBJ1-2; D remains ambiguous. The CDR3 contains 13 residues. The V gene lost 3 bases and the J gene lost 2 bases, with 10 bases spanning the gap. The germline CDR1 and CDR2 sequences are SQVTM and ANQGSEA. CDR3 loop: CSVEEWGNYGYTF. DNA of the CDR3: TGCAGCGTTGAGGAGTGGGGAAACTATGGCTACACCTTC.

This clonotype was observed a few times. The CDR3 is CASSEALAGPQETQYF. CDR3 in DNA: TGTGCCAGCAGTGAAGCGCTAGCGGGGCCCCAAGAGACCCAGTACTTC. V usage is TRBV2 and J usage is TRBJ2-5; TRBD2 agrees at 9 bases. Trimming took 0 bases from V and 1 from J; bases not matched to a gene: 3. This CDR3 is 16 amino acids long. Germline V gene lookup returns CDR1 SNHLY and CDR2 FYNNEI.

The chain uses TRBV5-1 and TRBJ2-7, with TRBD1 as a possible D gene (6 bases). Trimming stripped 0 bases from V and 0 bases from J, with 10 bases between. Germline values: CDR1 SGHRS, CDR2 YFSETQ. The CDR3 consists of 15 residues. CDR3 nucleotides: TGCGCCAGCAGCTTGGGCCACAGGGACTCCTACGAGCAGTACTTC. Its translation is CASSLGHRDSYEQYF. Combining the CDR3 with reference TRBV5-1 and TRBJ2-7 gives the whole variable domain KAGVTQTPRYLIKTRGQQVTLSCSPISGHRSVSWYQQTPGQGLQFLFEYFSETQRNKGNFPGRFSGRQFSNSRSEMNVSTLELGDSALYLCASSLGHRDSYEQYFGPGTRLTVT.

The rearrangement uses TRBV6-6 and TRBJ2-1; TRBD1 might be the D (6 bases). Germline CDR1 and CDR2: MNHNY and SVGAGI (reference sequence). The CDR3 length is 12 residues. The V gene lost 10 bases and the J gene lost 9 bases, with 16 bases spanning the gap. CDR3 in amino acids: CAIRNTGREQFF. The CDR3 region has the DNA TGTGCCATTCGTAATACAGGGCGTGAGCAGTTCTTC.

This clonotype was observed a single time. This chain links TRBV12-3 or TRBV12-4 with TRBJ2-7, with D tentatively TRBD1 (5 bases). V was cut by 3 bases and J by 4 bases, with 13 bases left in between. The CDR3 extends over 14 amino acids. CDR3 sequence (DNA): TGTGCCAGCAGTTTTGTAGCAGGGCAATACGAGCAGTACTTC. This encodes CASSFVAGQYEQYF.

J is TRBJ2-3 and V is TRBV7-2, with 9 bases that match TRBD2. The CDR3 extends over 14 amino acids. V lost 5 bases to trimming and J lost 14 bases; unmatched junction nucleotides: 14. The germline V gene has CDR1 SGHTA and CDR2 FQGNSA. The CDR3 sequence: CASSPGGGLARPYF. The CDR3, as DNA: TGTGCCAGCAGCCCGGGCGGGGGACTAGCCCGCCCGTATTTT. Full variable domain (missing parts from reference TRBV7-2 and TRBJ2-3): GAGVSQSPSNKVTEKGKDVELRCDPISGHTALYWYRQSLGQGLEFLIYFQGNSAPDKSGLPSDRFSAERTGGSVSTLTIQRTQQEDSAVYLCASSPGGGLARPYFGPGTRLTVL.

This clonotype has more than one count but fewer than ten. This chain uses TRBV11-3 with TRBJ1-2; tentatively, D is TRBD1 (5 bases). The CDR3 covers 15 residues. The ends were cut back, 5 bases at V and 7 bases at J, with 20 bases in the middle. Germline V CDR1 and CDR2: SGHNT, YENEEA. CDR3 sequence: CASSPGASTGGGYTF. The CDR3, as DNA: TGTGCCAGCAGCCCCGGGGCTTCGACCGGAGGTGGCTACACCTTC.

The chain is built from TRBV6-2 or TRBV6-3 and TRBJ2-2; 7 positions agree with TRBD1. This CDR3 spans 15 amino acids. In germline, CDR1 is MNHEY, CDR2 SVGEGT. The ends lost 8 bases at V and 0 bases at J; junction bases unmatched: 6. The CDR3: CASYDRVANTGELFF. CDR3 DNA: TGTGCCAGCTATGACAGGGTTGCGAACACCGGGGAGCTGTTTTTT.

The table lists this clonotype with a few counts. The chain has TRBV12-3 or TRBV12-4 and TRBJ2-7, with 11 bases identical to TRBD2. The CDR3 totals 14 residues. Trimming removed 6 bases from V and 10 bases from J; junction bases left unmatched: 11. The chain's CDR3 is CASSHSSGGPIQYF. In DNA, the CDR3 is TGTGCCAGCAGCCACTCTAGCGGGGGGCCCATCCAGTACTTC.

In its sample, this clonotype was seen once. The chain recombines TRBV15 with TRBJ2-5; 10 nucleotides agree with TRBD2. This CDR3 spans 16 amino acids. The V segment lost 2 bases and the J segment 4 bases; nucleotides outside the gene matches: 7. In germline, CDR1 is LNHNV, CDR2 YYDKDF (reference sequence). The CDR3 sequence is CATSRYSGGYRETQYF. The CDR3 bases are TGTGCCACCAGCAGATATAGCGGGGGGTACCGAGAGACCCAGTACTTC.